These T cell receptor beta chains were read from a single sample in a study of T-cell reconstitution after alpha-beta-depleted transplantation in children. One entry per CDR3 protein results from TCRdb running MiXCR on the PCR reads. This table has about 240,000 distinct CDR3 sequences, about 25% appearing once. The sample in question was PBMCs, obtained before TCRalphabeta/CD19-depleted stem cell transplant. These receptors all come from a girl aged 2-10 years with Fanconi anemia, due to receive a stem cell transplant. Each CDR3 is given with its conserved first and last residue. Fields, in order: CDR3 DNA, CDR3 protein, clone size, J gene, D gene, V gene. A D gene is named only where the DNA matches it firmly. Rows may omit the clone size; those that give it use once, few, many or a size class.

TGCAGCGTTGCGGAGGGAGGGTTCAATGAGCAGTTCTTC CSVAEGGFNEQFF many TRBJ2-1 TRBD2 TRBV29-1
TGTGCCAGCAAAAGCCTCACCGGGGAGCTGTTTTTT CASKSLTGELFF many TRBJ2-2 . TRBV28
TGTGCCAGCAGTTCAAGAGACAGGTTTAACTACGAGCAGTACTTC CASSSRDRFNYEQYF . TRBJ2-7 . TRBV6-5
TGCAGTGCTAGAGATAGGTACTCTGGGGCCAACGTCCTGACTTTC CSARDRYSGANVLTF few TRBJ2-6 . TRBV20-1
TGTGCCAGCTCACGCTACAGACAAGAGACCCAGTACTTC CASSRYRQETQYF . TRBJ2-5 . TRBV18
TGTGCCAGCAGCGCAACAGGGGGAATCCTCCAGTTCTTC CASSATGGILQFF . TRBJ2-1 TRBD1 TRBV7-2
TGCAGCTCAACGACCTCTAGCACAGATACGCAGTATTTT CSSTTSSTDTQYF few TRBJ2-3 . TRBV29-1
TGCGCCAGCAGCTTGGCATCGGGGGGATACAATGAGCAGTTCTTC CASSLASGGYNEQFF . TRBJ2-1 TRBD2 TRBV5-1
TGTGCCACCAGCAGACAACAGGGGGTTAGCTATGGCTACACCTTC CATSRQQGVSYGYTF . TRBJ1-2 TRBD1 TRBV15
TGTGCCAGCATTACGTGGGCCGCTAGCTCCTACGAGCAGTACTTC CASITWAASSYEQYF few TRBJ2-7 . TRBV27
TGTGCCAGCAGCCCCATCCAAGAGACCCAGTACTTC CASSPIQETQYF . TRBJ2-5 . TRBV7-2
TGTGCCAGCAGTCCCCCGGGACAGGGGGCAGATACGCAGTATTTT CASSPPGQGADTQYF few TRBJ2-3 TRBD1 TRBV12-3/TRBV12-4
TGTGCCACCAGTGATTTGGATAAGGGCGATGAGCAGTTCTTC CATSDLDKGDEQFF many TRBJ2-1 . TRBV24-1
TGTGCCAGCGGGGTTGGGGATGAGCAGTTCTTC CASGVGDEQFF . TRBJ2-1 . TRBV7-3
TGTGCCAGCAGTCCCCGACAGGGAATAGAGTACGAGCAGTACTTC CASSPRQGIEYEQYF . TRBJ2-7 TRBD1 TRBV27
TGTGCCAGCAGCGCCGGGACAGGGGGCAATGGGGCCAACGTCCTGACTTTC CASSAGTGGNGANVLTF few TRBJ2-6 TRBD1 TRBV7-3
TGTGCCAGCAGCTCGCCCCCGGGACTAGCGGGGCCGTACAATGAGCAGTTCTTC CASSSPPGLAGPYNEQFF . TRBJ2-1 TRBD2 TRBV7-3
TGTGCCAGCAGCTTAGTGGGGCAGGGGAGCTCCTACGAGCAGTACTTC CASSLVGQGSSYEQYF . TRBJ2-7 . TRBV7-6